Below, 18 T cell receptor beta chains from the same sample are listed, as sequenced in a study of tumor and adjacent non-tumor tissue in lung cancer. Three rounds of nested PCR, following a modified ARM-PCR protocol, produced the TCRbeta library. TCRdb redid the calling of the multiplex PCR reads with MiXCR, one entry per CDR3 protein. The sample lists about 80,000 distinct CDR3 sequences; approximately 81% were seen once. RNA was extracted from bulk tissue without any cell sorting. Distant lung tissue was collected more than 3 cm away from the tumor edge. Source material: distant non-tumor lung tissue. Receptor source: a man between 60 and 75 years old with non-small cell lung cancer.

This clonotype occurred once. The chain uses TRBV11-2 and TRBJ2-5; possibly TRBD1 or TRBD2 for D (5 bases each). The CDR3 loop spans 16 amino acids. The germline gives CDR1 SGHAT, CDR2 FQNNGV. V lost 5 bases, J lost 5 bases, and 21 bases lay in between. The CDR3 DNA reads as TGTGCCAGCAGCCTCACAATGGGGGAGCCAAAGGAGACCCAGTACTTC. It translates to CASSLTMGEPKETQYF.

Remarks on this clonotype: The junction and the germline gene differ at one end; a read error may be behind it. The chain has TRBV11-3 and TRBJ2-2; 9 bases are shared with TRBD2. This CDR3 has 18 residues. Looked up from germline, CDR1 is SGHNT and CDR2 is YENEEA. DNA of the CDR3: TGTGCCAGCAGCTCCCGGGGAGCGGGAGGATACAGAGCCGTGGAGCCGTTATTT. This encodes CASSSRGAGGYRAVEPLF.

A single count supports this clonotype. The conserved closing phenylalanine or tryptophan is absent in this CDR3, likely reflecting a read error. The V and J genes are TRBV11-3 and TRBJ2-3; 12 bases align to TRBD2. The CDR3 loop spans 16 amino acids. The V gene end was trimmed by 6 bases and the J gene end by 4 bases; junction bases not matched to a gene: 8. Germline-derived CDR1 and CDR2 are SGHNT and YENEEA. The CDR3 spells CASSTRLAGVSDTQYY. DNA for the CDR3: TGTGCCAGCAGTACCCGACTAGCGGGAGTTTCAGATACGCAGTATTAT.

The genes are TRBV28 and TRBJ2-2, with 7 bases fitting TRBD1. J was trimmed by 5 bases and V by 7 bases; bases with no gene match: 13. CDR3 length: 16 residues. CDR1 and CDR2 from the germline V gene are MDHEN and SYDVKM. CDR3 nucleotide sequence: TGTGCCAGCATTTCCTCCTGGACAGGAGTTACCGGGGAGCTGTTTTTT. This gives the protein CASISSWTGVTGELFF.

About this clonotype: A read error may account for a junction end that differs from germline. The V and J genes are TRBV11-2 and TRBJ1-1; D possibly corresponds to TRBD1 (5 bases). The CDR3 totals 14 residues. CDR1 is SGHAT and CDR2 is FQNNGV in the germline V gene. DNA for the CDR3: TGTCCCAGCAGCTTAGAAGCAGGGAGTAATGGAGTTCTCTTT. It codes for CPSSLEAGSNGVLF.

About this clonotype: One junction end does not reproduce the germline sequence, and a read error may be involved. The CDR3 protein is CASSLRARGYEQYF. As DNA, the CDR3 is TGTGCCAGCAGCTTGCGGGCGCGGGGGTACGAGCAATACTTC. The V call is TRBV11-2, the J call TRBJ2-7; TRBD2 aligns across 7 bases. The CDR3 consists of 14 residues. From germline, CDR1 is SGHAT and CDR2 FQNNGV. Full variable domain (remainder filled in from reference TRBV11-2 and TRBJ2-7): EAGVAQSPRYKIIEKRQSVAFWCNPISGHATLYWYQQILGQGPKLLIQFQNNGVVDDSQLPKDRFSAERLKGVDSTLKIQPAKLEDSAVYLCASSLRARGYEQYFGPGTRLTVT.

Concerning this clonotype itself: A read error may be the cause here, since a much bigger clone is one base away. The chain is built from TRBV7-9 and TRBJ1-2, with a tentative D call TRBD1 (6 bases). Germline CDR1 SEHNR, CDR2 FQNEAQ (reference sequence). With 7 bases removed from V and 8 bases from J, the gap between germline ends came to 11 bases. The CDR3 extends over 11 amino acids. The CDR3 region is CASTRGGGYTF. The DNA of the CDR3 is TGTGCCAGCACTCGAGGGGGGGGCTACACCTTC.

For this clonotype: Because the CDR3 is missing its conserved closing phenylalanine or tryptophan, this is likely a read error. The limits of the CDR3 on the DNA are not certain, so only TCRdb's listed CDR3 is given. The chain is built from TRBV11-2 and TRBJ2-3; no check of the table's D call, TRBD1, against the DNA was made. The CDR3 is 17 amino acids long, termini counted. Germline V gives CDR1 SGHAT, CDR2 FQNNGV. CDR3 residues: CARSREGRGRSTDTQFY.

This clonotype appeared a few times. One base away lies a much larger clone, so this may be a sequencing read error. The chain links TRBV5-1 to TRBJ2-5; D may correspond to TRBD1 or TRBD2 (5 bases each). This CDR3 has 15 amino acids. Germline-derived CDR1 and CDR2 are SGHRS and YFSETQ. CDR3 bases: TGCGCCAGCAAGCTAAGGGACGGGTTTGTTGAGACCCAGTGCTTC. It translates to CASKLRDGFVETQCF.

V gene TRBV19 combines with J gene TRBJ2-3, with TRBD2 matching over 8 bases. V was clipped by 5 bases and J by 1 base; unmatched bases: 11. Germline V gene sequence: CDR1 LNHDA, CDR2 SQIVND (reference sequence). The CDR3 runs 17 residues. The CDR3, as DNA: TGTGCCAGTAGTCCCAGACTAGCGCTCGTGGGCACAGATACGCAGTATTTT. It translates to CASSPRLALVGTDTQYF.

The chain is built from TRBV20-1 and TRBJ1-1; D remains unclear. The length of the CDR3 is 14 residues. Per the germline V gene, CDR1 is DFQATT and CDR2 is SNEGSKA (reference sequence). V was shortened by 5 bases and J by 5 bases, with 18 bases between the two germline ends. The CDR3 bases are TGCAGTGCTGGATCCAGCCTCTTAGGAACTGAAGCTTTCTTT. Protein sequence: CSAGSSLLGTEAFF.

About this clonotype: The junction departs from germline at one end; a sequencing error may be responsible. The rearrangement uses TRBV11-2 and TRBJ2-5; the D gene is possibly TRBD2 (7 bases). This CDR3 has 16 amino acids. CDR1 SGHAT and CDR2 FQNNGV come from the germline V gene. The CDR3 DNA sequence: TGTGCCAGCAGCTCCACAATGGGGGGGCCAAGGGAGACGCAGTGCTTC. Translating gives CASSSTMGGPRETQCF.

J is TRBJ2-1 and V is TRBV12-5; TRBD1 matches at 7 bases. V was clipped by 9 bases and J by 15 bases; unmatched bases: 17. CDR1 is LGHNT and CDR2 is FRNRAP in the germline V gene. The length of the CDR3 is 13 residues. CDR3 nucleotide sequence: TGTGCTAGCGGTAAATGGACAGGCCCAGTGGGGTTCTTC. It codes for CASGKWTGPVGFF. The variable domain in full, with the rest retrieved from reference TRBV12-5 and TRBJ2-1, is DARVTQTPRHKVTEMGQEVTMRCQPILGHNTVFWYRQTMMQGLELLAYFRNRAPLDDSGMPKDRFSAEMPDATLATLKIQPSEPRDSAVYFCASGKWTGPVGFFGPGTRLTVL.

A note on this clonotype: One end of the junction does not line up with germline, which may come from a read error. The V call is TRBV11-2, the J call TRBJ2-5; no reliable D call. CDR1 SGHAT and CDR2 FQNNGV come from the germline V gene. CDR3 size: 13 residues. This chain's CDR3 is CPSSSRWEETHYF. CDR3 coding DNA: TGTCCCAGCAGCTCTAGATGGGAAGAGACCCATTACTTC.

About this clonotype itself: Since no conserved phenylalanine or tryptophan closes the CDR3, a read error is the likely cause. The V and J genes are TRBV28 and TRBJ2-3; D is unresolved. V dropped 3 bases and J dropped 1 base, with 8 bases sitting between them. The V gene's germline CDR1 is MDHEN and CDR2 SYDVKM. There are 14 residues in the CDR3. In nucleotides, the CDR3 is TGTGCCAGCAGTTTCCTTAACGGCACAGATACGCAGTATTCT. This gives the protein CASSFLNGTDTQYS.

With regard to this clonotype: This may be a read error: a much more frequent sequence differs by one nucleotide. J is TRBJ2-7 and V is TRBV20-1; D not certain. This CDR3 has 13 amino acids. V lost 7 bases to trimming and J lost 7 bases, with 20 bases between them. Germline loops: CDR1 DFQATT, CDR2 SNEGSKA (reference sequence). CDR3 in amino acids: CSVNSVTWGEQYF. The CDR3 region has the DNA TGCAGTGTTAACTCTGTGACTTGGGGTGAGCAGTACTTC.

The chain couples TRBV6-5 to TRBJ2-5; perhaps D is TRBD1 or TRBD2 (5 bases each). The CDR3 is made up of 14 amino acids. The germline CDR1 and CDR2 sequences are MNHEY and SVGAGI. The CDR3 sequence: CDISDTGTAWAQYF. In DNA, the CDR3 is TGTGACATCAGTGATACCGGGACCGCGTGGGCCCAGTACTTC.

With respect to this clonotype: Sequence at one end of the junction differs from germline and may be a read error. The chain uses TRBV20-1 and TRBJ2-3; D remains unclear. Germline values: CDR1 DFQATT, CDR2 SNEGSKA (reference sequence). This CDR3 spans 14 amino acids. The CDR3 DNA sequence: TGCAATGCTGGCGAACTAAAGAACACAGATACGCAGTATTTT. Translating it yields CNAGELKNTDTQYF.